These 27 T cell receptor beta chains were sequenced from one sample in a study of blood T cell repertoires in COVID-19. The repertoire was sequenced with immunoSEQ multiplex PCR; TCRdb's copy has only in-frame clones and lacks some. The sample consists of over 60,000 clones, about 87% of them appearing once. The sample taken for sequencing was peripheral blood. Every receptor here comes from a man between 65 and 85 years old with acute or convalescent COVID-19.

This chain links TRBV6-5 with TRBJ2-7, with TRBD2 identical over 7 bases. Germline V gene data show CDR1 as MNHEY and CDR2 as SVGAGI. V lost 0 bases and J lost 4; bases outside the gene matches: 9. The CDR3 sequence is 16 residues long. CDR3 residues: CASSYSAGSVLYEQYF. The CDR3 nucleotides read TGTGCCAGCAGTTACTCAGCGGGGTCTGTCTTATACGAGCAGTACTTC.

The chain joins TRBV2 to TRBJ2-3; 12 positions agree with TRBD2. V dropped 1 base and J dropped 5; count of bases not matched to a gene: 16. The CDR3 runs 20 residues. Germline V CDR1 and CDR2: SNHLY, FYNNEI. This chain's CDR3 is CASSEGPTSGRGGSKDTQYF. The CDR3 region has the DNA TGTGCCAGCAGTGAAGGCCCGACTAGCGGGAGAGGGGGAAGTAAAGATACGCAGTATTTT.

The J gene is TRBJ1-5, the V gene TRBV7-9; no reliable D call. Germline V gene data show CDR1 as SEHNR and CDR2 as FQNEAQ (reference sequence). The CDR3 sequence is 13 residues long. V dropped 1 base and J dropped 5 bases, with 6 bases sitting between them. This CDR3 is CASSLVADQPQHF. The CDR3 nucleotides read TGTGCCAGCAGCTTAGTAGCTGATCAGCCCCAGCATTTT.

The rearrangement joins TRBV2 to TRBJ2-1; 7 bases are a match to TRBD2. The CDR3 extends over 15 amino acids. The germline V gene encodes CDR1 SNHLY and CDR2 FYNNEI. V was pared by 8 bases and J by 5 bases, with 12 bases of the junction left unmatched. CDR3 nucleotide sequence: TGTGCCAGCGGAACCGGGACTATATCCAACAATGAGCAGTTCTTC. Protein product: CASGTGTISNNEQFF.

CDR3 protein: CASSFGTAQETQYF. In DNA, the CDR3 is TGCGCCAGCAGCTTTGGGACAGCCCAAGAGACCCAGTACTTC. The rearrangement links TRBV5-1 to TRBJ2-5, with 7 nucleotides matching TRBD1. The junction had 2 bases not matched to a gene; V was cut back by 2 bases and J by 1 base. Germline CDR1 is SGHRS and CDR2 is YFSETQ. The CDR3 loop spans 14 amino acids.

The J gene is TRBJ2-5, the V gene TRBV18; 8 bases fit TRBD1. This CDR3 comprises 17 residues. The V and J ends lost 1 base and 0 bases, in that order; junction bases with no gene match: 7. CDR1 is KGHSH, CDR2 LQKENI, per germline. CDR3 in amino acids: CASSPRQGSNDQETQYF. In nucleotides, the CDR3 is TGTGCCAGCTCACCACGACAGGGGTCCAACGACCAAGAGACCCAGTACTTC.

In DNA form, the CDR3 reads TGTGCCAGCAGCCACCCCACAGCGGGAATGGAGACCCAGTACTTC. Translated: CASSHPTAGMETQYF. V usage is TRBV3-1 (or the pseudogene TRBV3-2) and J usage is TRBJ2-5; 7 nucleotides line up with TRBD2. J was trimmed by 5 bases and V by 3 bases; bases with no gene match: 9. This CDR3 spans 15 amino acids. Germline V gene sequence: CDR1 LGHDT, CDR2 YNNKEL (reference sequence).

This clone was seen a single time. CDR3 sequence: CASSLGGKSSYEQYF. The CDR3 DNA reads TGTGCCAGCTCACTGGGGGGTAAAAGCTCCTACGAGCAGTACTTC. The V gene is TRBV18, the J gene TRBJ2-7; a weak D match, TRBD2 (6 bases). With 4 bases removed from V and 0 bases from J, the gap between germline ends came to 13 bases. The germline CDR1 and CDR2 sequences are KGHSH and LQKENI. This CDR3 is 15 amino acids long. Full variable domain (missing parts from reference TRBV18 and TRBJ2-7): NAGVMQNPRHLVRRRGQEARLRCSPMKGHSHVYWYRQLPEEGLKFMVYLQKENIIDESGMPKERFSAEFPKEGPSILRIQQVVRGDSAAYFCASSLGGKSSYEQYFGPGTRLTVT.

V is TRBV4-1 and J is TRBJ1-6; D gene ambiguous. This CDR3 is 16 amino acids long. The V end was cut by 0 bases, the J end by 9 bases, with 15 bases between. Germline values: CDR1 MGHRA, CDR2 YSYEKL. The CDR3 reads CASSQEAGNGGSPLHF. The CDR3 nucleotides read TGCGCCAGCAGCCAAGAGGCGGGAAACGGAGGTTCACCCCTCCACTTT.

The chain uses TRBV5-5 and TRBJ2-7; perhaps TRBD2 as D (6 bases). Trimming cost V 4 bases and J 3 bases, with 14 bases left between them. CDR3 length equals 14 residues. Germline V CDR1 and CDR2: SGHKS, YYEKEE (reference sequence). The CDR3 coding sequence is TGTGCCAGCAGCATTAGCGGAGGACGCTACGAGCAGTACTTC. It encodes CASSISGGRYEQYF.

The V and J genes are TRBV27 and TRBJ2-7; 8 bases line up with TRBD2. The junction had 8 bases not matched to a gene; V was cut back by 6 bases and J by 1 base. This CDR3 spans 15 amino acids. Germline lookup yields CDR1 MNHEY and CDR2 SMNVEV (reference sequence). CDR3 DNA sequence: TGTGCCAGCAGCCGTGGTCGGGGGGGATCCTACGAGCAGTACTTC. It specifies CASSRGRGGSYEQYF.

The chain links TRBV6-5 to TRBJ1-4; D remains unclear. The V gene's germline CDR1 is MNHEY and CDR2 SVGAGI. The V and J ends lost 6 bases and 2 bases respectively, with 4 bases between them. This CDR3 contains 12 residues. For the CDR3, the DNA is TGTGCCAGCAGGGAGACTAATGAAAAACTGTTTTTT. As protein: CASRETNEKLFF.

The gene calls are TRBV3-1 (or the pseudogene TRBV3-2) and TRBJ2-4, with D possibly matching TRBD1 (6 bases). Germline loops: CDR1 LGHDT, CDR2 YNNKEL (reference sequence). The V gene lost 1 base and the J gene lost 5 bases, with 6 bases spanning the gap. This CDR3 has 13 amino acids. The CDR3 here is CASSQGTENIQYF. CDR3 in DNA: TGTGCCAGCAGCCAAGGGACAGAAAACATTCAGTACTTC.

The rearrangement links TRBV19 to TRBJ1-5; TRBD1 aligns across 9 bases. The CDR3 runs to 15 residues. Per the germline V gene, CDR1 is LNHDA and CDR2 is SQIVND (reference sequence). V shed 10 bases, J shed 0 bases, and the junction held 7 bases outside the gene matches. The CDR3 region is CAMKRTGDSNQPQHF. In DNA, the CDR3 is TGTGCCATGAAACGGACAGGGGATAGCAATCAGCCCCAGCATTTT.

Only one count was recorded for this clone. The J gene is TRBJ2-1, the V gene TRBV5-1; D might be TRBD2 (6 bases). Germline-derived CDR1 and CDR2 are SGHRS and YFSETQ. V gave up 2 bases and J gave up 1 base, with 13 bases separating them. This CDR3 has 16 amino acids. In DNA form, the CDR3 reads TGCGCCAGCAGCTTTCCACTAGCAAGTTCCTACAATGAGCAGTTCTTC. It specifies CASSFPLASSYNEQFF.

The J gene is TRBJ1-6, the V gene TRBV6-1; D might be TRBD1 (6 bases). This CDR3 spans 14 amino acids. The V end was cut by 2 bases, the J end by 8 bases, with 10 bases between. CDR1 and CDR2 from the germline V gene are MNHNS and SASEGT. CDR3 sequence (DNA): TGTGCCAGCAGTGAAATAGGGGGTGATTCACCCCTCCACTTT. Its protein is CASSEIGGDSPLHF.

The V call is TRBV25-1, the J call TRBJ2-7, with 10 bases fitting TRBD1. The germline gives CDR1 MGHDK, CDR2 SYGVNS. CDR3 size: 15 residues. The trim removed 1 base at V and 4 bases at J, leaving 4 bases unmatched. The CDR3 region has the DNA TGTGCCAGCAGTGAATGGGGACAGGGGCGGTACGAGCAGTACTTC. Encoded protein: CASSEWGQGRYEQYF.

The genes are TRBV6-5 and TRBJ1-1, with D tentatively TRBD1 (5 bases). Trimming removed 7 bases from V and 1 base from J, with 16 bases in between. CDR1 MNHEY and CDR2 SVGAGI come from the germline V gene. The CDR3 loop spans 15 amino acids. The CDR3 sequence is CASTGALWGNTEAFF. The CDR3, as DNA: TGTGCCAGCACTGGGGCCCTCTGGGGGAACACTGAAGCTTTCTTT.

The V call is TRBV7-9, the J call TRBJ2-7, with TRBD2 as a possible D gene (7 bases). CDR1 is SEHNR and CDR2 is FQNEAQ in the germline V gene (reference sequence). The V and J ends lost 4 bases and 6 bases respectively, with 13 bases between them. There are 13 residues in the CDR3. CDR3 in amino acids: CASSWPGGREQYF. CDR3 sequence (DNA): TGTGCCAGCAGCTGGCCCGGGGGGCGCGAGCAGTACTTC.

The chain combines TRBV5-1 with TRBJ1-3; 7 nucleotides line up with TRBD1. CDR1 is SGHRS, CDR2 YFSETQ, per germline. CDR3 size: 16 residues. Losses at the gene ends were 4 bases for V and 3 bases for J; bases not matched to a gene: 10. The CDR3, as DNA: TGCGCCAGCAGCCCGAGTCAGGGGGTTCGTGGAAACACCATATATTTT. Its translation: CASSPSQGVRGNTIYF.

V is TRBV15 and J is TRBJ2-5; 7 nucleotides agree with TRBD1. The CDR3 sequence is 19 residues long. Per the germline V gene, CDR1 is LNHNV and CDR2 is YYDKDF (reference sequence). With V trimmed by 2 bases and J by 5 bases, 20 bases remained unmatched. The CDR3 DNA is TGTGCCACCAGCAGATCCTCCGGCCTCAAGACAGGGATCAGTGAGACCCAGTACTTC. Its protein is CATSRSSGLKTGISETQYF. Full variable domain (missing parts from reference TRBV15 and TRBJ2-5): DAMVIQNPRYQVTQFGKPVTLSCSQTLNHNVMYWYQQKSSQAPKLLFHYYDKDFNNEADTPDNFQSRRPNTSFCFLDIRSPGLGDTAMYLCATSRSSGLKTGISETQYFGPGTRLLVL.

The DNA of the CDR3 is TGCAGTGCTAGTTGGCGGGAGGGCCAGGGGGATACGCAGTATTTT. Protein: CSASWREGQGDTQYF. The rearrangement uses TRBV20-1 and TRBJ2-3; the match to TRBD2 covers 9 bases. The CDR3 covers 15 residues. Germline V gives CDR1 DFQATT, CDR2 SNEGSKA (reference sequence). Trimming took 3 bases from V and 6 from J; bases not matched to a gene: 10.

The chain carries TRBV6-5 and TRBJ1-5; 12 bases fit TRBD1. Looked up from germline, CDR1 is MNHEY and CDR2 is SVGAGI. The junction had 6 bases not matched to a gene; V was cut back by 4 bases and J by 5 bases. CDR3 length: 16 amino acids. The CDR3 loop is CASSSTGTGGHQPQHF. The CDR3 DNA reads as TGTGCCAGCAGTTCCACCGGGACAGGGGGCCATCAGCCCCAGCATTTT.

This chain uses TRBV5-1 with TRBJ2-6, with D perhaps TRBD1 (6 bases). From germline, CDR1 is SGHRS and CDR2 YFSETQ. V was shortened by 2 bases and J by 0 bases, with 9 bases between the two germline ends. The CDR3 runs to 16 residues. CDR3 nucleotide sequence: TGCGCCAGCAGCTTCGCAGGGGTCTCTGGGGCCAACGTCCTGACTTTC. Translated, it gives CASSFAGVSGANVLTF.

The CDR3 loop is CASSAGAGSRETQYF. The CDR3 nucleotides are TGTGCCAGCAGCGCCGGAGCGGGATCAAGGGAGACCCAGTACTTC. The chain joins TRBV9 to TRBJ2-5, with 7 bases that match TRBD2. Per germline, CDR1 SGDLS and CDR2 YYNGEE. J lost 5 bases, V lost 3 bases, and 10 bases had no gene match. This CDR3 has 15 amino acids.

The rearrangement joins TRBV27 to TRBJ1-2, with TRBD1 matching 11 bases. V was clipped by 4 bases and J by 8 bases; unmatched bases: 9. The CDR3 extends over 15 amino acids. Germline V CDR1 and CDR2: MNHEY, SMNVEV (reference sequence). CDR3 nucleotide sequence: TGTGCCAGCAGTTGGGGCGGACAGGGGGCATGGGGCTACACCTTC. It yields the protein CASSWGGQGAWGYTF.

The V gene is TRBV11-2, the J gene TRBJ1-2; D is undetermined. V gave up 5 bases and J gave up 7 bases, with 14 bases separating them. The CDR3 covers 13 residues. Germline values: CDR1 SGHAT, CDR2 FQNNGV. The CDR3 DNA follows: TGTGCCAGCAGCGAGACTAGGACGAGTGGCTACACCTTC. This translates into CASSETRTSGYTF.